This T cell receptor (beta chain) emerged from a study of T cells after posttransplantation cyclophosphamide. General study findings and limits: TRB overlap between skin or GI tissue T cells and blood was limited. Later post-transplant blood repertoires were often dominated by donor CD8+ memory clones.

This clone has a count of ten or more. What it recognizes is unknown. Germline V gene sequence: CDR1 SEHNR, CDR2 FQNEAQ (reference sequence). The CDR3 length is 15 residues. The V and J ends lost 5 bases and 4 bases respectively, with 17 bases between them. Using immunoSEQ multiplex PCR, the repertoire was profiled, and TCRdb retains in-frame clones only, with some absent. Altogether approximately 41,000 clones were found in the sample, and no singletons occur. The sample was PBMCs. The V and J genes are TRBV7-9 and TRBJ1-2, with D perhaps matching TRBD1 (5 bases). This TCR was sampled from a man in his fifties or sixties in good health, CMV-negative, and a related stem cell transplant donor. The CDR3 coding sequence is TGTGCCAGCAGCCGAGCTTCGACAGAGTTCTATGGCTACACCTTC. Amino acid sequence: CASSRASTEFYGYTF.